This entry describes one TCR beta chain. Its antigen has not been determined. Per-nucleotide qualities are absent, and no much larger clonotype sits a single base away. The data belong to a study of control samples from healthy donors and cancer patients (dated by TCRdb to about 2020). Libraries were built with the immunoSEQ multiplex PCR assay. As stored in TCRdb, this immuneACCESS dataset retains in-frame rearrangements with V and J assigned. A fraction of the clones does not appear; measured against another copy, unresolved V genes explain less than half of the discrepancy, and the remainder lacks a known reason. The table for this sample lists 60,000 or so clones; approximately 88% of them were counted only once. The ten largest make up 3.5% to 4% of the sample. Sequencing was performed on blood. The sequence was collected from a man aged 45 to 65 in good health.

The base sequence is TGTGCCAGCAGCGTAGCCGGGCTAGCCAAAAACATTCAGTACTTC. The translation is CASSVAGLAKNIQYF. The V and J segments used are TRBV9 and TRBJ2-4; too little of a D gene remains to name it. V is shortened by 0 bases, J by 0 bases, and the region joining them spans 7 bases. Spanning cysteine to phenylalanine, the CDR3 consists of 15 amino acids. Solely the CDR3 DNA is kept, with 45 bases framed from the first base. From a lookup of the germline V gene, CDR1 and CDR2 are SGDLS and YYNGEE.